The clone carrying this T cell receptor beta chain was seen a single time. No antigen is known for it. Profiled with immunoSEQ multiplex PCR; TCRdb holds only in-frame clones, not every one. The sample has about 25,000 clones; about 86% are singletons. The data originate from a study of OX40 agonist ivuxolimab in advanced cancers. Turning to the study itself: Each patient was given ivuxolimab into a vein every 2 weeks, at 0.01 to 10 mg/kg.

Overall study results and limits: CD8+ T cells (on average) carried more expanded clones than CD4+ T cells. Antigen specificity remained undetermined for the expanded peripheral T cells. Clonal expansion by week 6 occurred in CD4+ and CD8+ blood T cells (at 0.1 to 3.0 mg/kg).

From germline, CDR1 is SGHAT and CDR2 FQNNGV. Losses at the gene ends were 3 bases for V and 1 base for J; bases not matched to a gene: 9. This CDR3 spans 16 amino acids. The source was CD4+ or CD8+ T cells sorted from blood, collected in a trial of the OX40 agonist ivuxolimab. The source of this sequence is an adult with an advanced solid tumor such as melanoma, head and neck, liver or kidney cancer. V gene TRBV11-2 combines with J gene TRBJ2-7, with 7 bases lining up with TRBD2. As DNA, the CDR3 is TGTGCCAGCAGCTTGTGGCGGGAGCCCCTTTCCTACGAGCAGTACTTC. Encoded protein: CASSLWREPLSYEQYF.